Below, one T cell receptor beta chain is given with its context. The sample belongs to a study of blood T cell repertoires in COVID-19. The wider study: Samples representing acute and convalescent COVID-19 were sourced from the United States, Italy and Spain. Sources were T cells, B-cell-depleted T cells, or PBMCs; the material itself was cDNA or gDNA.

How the authors handled the data: Amplified reference gene primers provided the basis for estimating nucleated cell counts. This table comes from immunoSEQ multiplex PCR, and its TCRdb copy is limited to in-frame clones, with some not included. That table furnishes V, J and clone size, whereas the DNA furnished D and trimming. The sample lists more than 70,000 clones; 80% to 85% were seen once. The CDR3 runs to 16 residues. With V trimmed by 4 bases and J by 3 bases, 8 bases remained unmatched. CDR1 KGHDR and CDR2 SFDVKD come from the germline V gene. V and J are TRBV24-1 and TRBJ2-7, with TRBD2 matching 10 bases. The sequence was collected from a human donor in a cohort sampled during active COVID-19. The material sequenced was peripheral blood. The CDR3: CATSDPSSGSHYEQYF. The CDR3 nucleotides are TGTGCCACCAGTGACCCGTCTAGCGGGAGTCACTACGAGCAGTACTTC.